This T cell receptor beta chain stems from a study of STAT3 mutations in large granular lymphocyte leukemia. Overall study results and limits: Every T-LGLL patient had at least one immunodominant TCRbeta clonotype. In several patients, dominant TCR clone burden exceeded STAT3 mutant burden. Persisting codominant clonotypes may have hidden a small pathogenic clone. No sample exists from the first appearance of each clone.

TCRdb's copy holds only in-frame clones and misses some; the assay was immunoSEQ multiplex PCR. The sample records some 10,000 clones, 88% being singletons. On this clone: The antigen is not known.

This CDR3 contains 10 residues. The V and J ends lost 8 bases and 8 bases respectively, with 12 bases between them. The germline CDR1 and CDR2 sequences are GTSNPN and SVGIG (reference sequence). The sample was peripheral blood mononuclear cells. The receptor was isolated from a man aged 55 to 70 with T-cell large granular lymphocyte leukemia. Some clones in this sample may be carry-over from other donors' samples. This chain joins TRBV30 and TRBJ1-1; D remains unclear. The chain's CDR3 is CARGPIEAFF. In DNA, the CDR3 is TGTGCCCGTGGACCGATAGAAGCTTTCTTT.